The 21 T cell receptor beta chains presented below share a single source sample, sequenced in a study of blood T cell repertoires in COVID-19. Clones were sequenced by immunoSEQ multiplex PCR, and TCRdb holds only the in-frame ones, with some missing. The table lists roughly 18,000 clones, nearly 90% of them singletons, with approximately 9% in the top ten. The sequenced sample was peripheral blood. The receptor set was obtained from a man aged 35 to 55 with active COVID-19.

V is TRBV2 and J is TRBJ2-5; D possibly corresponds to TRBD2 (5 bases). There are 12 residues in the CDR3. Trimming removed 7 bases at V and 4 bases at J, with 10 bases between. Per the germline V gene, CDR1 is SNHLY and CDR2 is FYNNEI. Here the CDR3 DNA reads TGTGCCAGCAATAGCGCTGGAGAGACCCAGTACTTC. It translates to CASNSAGETQYF. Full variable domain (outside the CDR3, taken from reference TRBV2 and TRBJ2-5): EPEVTQTPSHQVTQMGQEVILRCVPISNHLYFYWYRQILGQKVEFLVSFYNNEISEKSEIFDDQFSVERPDGSNFTLKIRSTKLEDSAMYFCASNSAGETQYFGPGTRLLVL.

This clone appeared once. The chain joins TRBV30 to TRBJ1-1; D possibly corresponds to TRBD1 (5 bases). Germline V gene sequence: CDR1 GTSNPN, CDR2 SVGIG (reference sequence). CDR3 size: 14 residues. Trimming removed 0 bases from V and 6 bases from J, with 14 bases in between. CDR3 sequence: CAWSVLWGGAEAFF. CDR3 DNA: TGTGCCTGGAGTGTACTGTGGGGGGGAGCTGAAGCTTTCTTT.

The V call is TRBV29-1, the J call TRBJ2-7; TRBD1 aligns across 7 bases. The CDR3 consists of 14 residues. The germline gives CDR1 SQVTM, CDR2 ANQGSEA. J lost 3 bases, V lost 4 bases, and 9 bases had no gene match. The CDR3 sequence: CSVGLLNRGYEQYF. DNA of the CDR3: TGCAGCGTTGGTCTCCTCAACAGGGGCTACGAGCAGTACTTC.

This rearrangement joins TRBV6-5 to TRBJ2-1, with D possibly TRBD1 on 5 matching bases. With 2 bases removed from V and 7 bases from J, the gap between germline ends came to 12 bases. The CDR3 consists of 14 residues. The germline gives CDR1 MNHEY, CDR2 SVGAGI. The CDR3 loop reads CASSYRARVNEQFF. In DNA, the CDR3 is TGTGCCAGCAGTTACCGGGCCAGGGTAAATGAGCAGTTCTTC.

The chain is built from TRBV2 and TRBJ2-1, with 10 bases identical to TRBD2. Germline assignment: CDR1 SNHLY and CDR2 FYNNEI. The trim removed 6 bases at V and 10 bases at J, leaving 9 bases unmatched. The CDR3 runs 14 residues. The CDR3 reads CASRGTSALWEQFF. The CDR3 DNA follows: TGTGCCAGCAGAGGGACTAGCGCTCTATGGGAGCAGTTCTTC. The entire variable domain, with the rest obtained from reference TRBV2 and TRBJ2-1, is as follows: EPEVTQTPSHQVTQMGQEVILRCVPISNHLYFYWYRQILGQKVEFLVSFYNNEISEKSEIFDDQFSVERPDGSNFTLKIRSTKLEDSAMYFCASRGTSALWEQFFGPGTRLTVL.

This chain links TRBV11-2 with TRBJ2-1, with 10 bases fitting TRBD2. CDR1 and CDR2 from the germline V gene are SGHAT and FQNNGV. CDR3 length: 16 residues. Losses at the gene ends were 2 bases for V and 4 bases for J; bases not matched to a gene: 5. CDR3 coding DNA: TGTGCCAGCAGCTTACCCCTAGCGGGAGAGTACAATGAGCAGTTCTTC. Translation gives CASSLPLAGEYNEQFF.

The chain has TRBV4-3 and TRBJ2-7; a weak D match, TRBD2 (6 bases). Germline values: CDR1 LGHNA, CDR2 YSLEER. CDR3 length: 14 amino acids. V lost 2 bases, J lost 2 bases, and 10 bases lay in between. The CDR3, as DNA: TGCGCCAGCAGCCAAACTAGCTTGACCTACGAGCAGTACTTC. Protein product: CASSQTSLTYEQYF.

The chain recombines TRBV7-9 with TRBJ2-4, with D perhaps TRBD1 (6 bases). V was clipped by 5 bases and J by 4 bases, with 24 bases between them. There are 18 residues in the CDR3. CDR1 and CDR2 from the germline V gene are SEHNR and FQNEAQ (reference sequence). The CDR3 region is CASSASRRGPGTKNIQYF. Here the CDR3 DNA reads TGTGCCAGCAGCGCCTCACGAAGGGGCCCTGGGACAAAAAACATTCAGTACTTC.

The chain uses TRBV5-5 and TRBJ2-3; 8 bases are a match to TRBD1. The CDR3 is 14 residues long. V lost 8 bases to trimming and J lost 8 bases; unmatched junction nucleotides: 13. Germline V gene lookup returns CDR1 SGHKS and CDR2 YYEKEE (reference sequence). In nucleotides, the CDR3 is TGTGCCAGTATGAAGCAGGGGGCGTATGGTACGCAGTATTTT. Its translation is CASMKQGAYGTQYF.

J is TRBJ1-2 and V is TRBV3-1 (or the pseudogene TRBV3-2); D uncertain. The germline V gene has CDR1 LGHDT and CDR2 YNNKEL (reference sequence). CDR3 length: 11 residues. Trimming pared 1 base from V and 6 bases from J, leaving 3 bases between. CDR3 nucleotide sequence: TGTGCCAGCAGCCAAGCTGATGGCTACACCTTC. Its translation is CASSQADGYTF.

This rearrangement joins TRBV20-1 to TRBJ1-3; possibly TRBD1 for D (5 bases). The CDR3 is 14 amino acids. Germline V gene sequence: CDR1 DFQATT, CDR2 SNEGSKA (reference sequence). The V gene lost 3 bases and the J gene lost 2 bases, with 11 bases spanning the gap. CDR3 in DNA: TGCAGTGCTAGTAGGGGAACAGCTGGAAACACCATATATTTT. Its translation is CSASRGTAGNTIYF.

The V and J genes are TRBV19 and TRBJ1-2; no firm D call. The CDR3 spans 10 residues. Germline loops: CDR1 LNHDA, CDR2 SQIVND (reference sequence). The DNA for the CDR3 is TGTGGAGCTAAATCGAGGTGCGACACCTTC. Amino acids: CGAKSRCDTF.

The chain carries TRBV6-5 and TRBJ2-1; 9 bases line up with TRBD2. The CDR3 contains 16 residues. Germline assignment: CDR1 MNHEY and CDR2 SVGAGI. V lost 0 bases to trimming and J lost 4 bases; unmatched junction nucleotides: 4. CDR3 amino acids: CASSYSLAGNYNEQFF. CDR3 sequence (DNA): TGTGCCAGCAGTTACTCTCTAGCGGGAAATTACAATGAGCAGTTCTTC.

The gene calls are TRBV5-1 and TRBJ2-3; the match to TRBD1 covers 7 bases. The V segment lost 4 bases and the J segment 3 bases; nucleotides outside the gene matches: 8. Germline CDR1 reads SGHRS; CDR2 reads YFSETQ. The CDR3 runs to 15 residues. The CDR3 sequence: CASSQSTGVTDTQYF. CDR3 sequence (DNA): TGCGCCAGCAGCCAGAGTACAGGGGTAACAGATACGCAGTATTTT.

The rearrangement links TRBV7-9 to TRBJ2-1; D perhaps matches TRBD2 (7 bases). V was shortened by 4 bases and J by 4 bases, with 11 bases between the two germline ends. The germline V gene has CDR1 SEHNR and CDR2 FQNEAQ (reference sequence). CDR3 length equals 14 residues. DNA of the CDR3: TGTGCCAGCAGCTACGGGGGGCGATACAATGAGCAGTTCTTC. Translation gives CASSYGGRYNEQFF.

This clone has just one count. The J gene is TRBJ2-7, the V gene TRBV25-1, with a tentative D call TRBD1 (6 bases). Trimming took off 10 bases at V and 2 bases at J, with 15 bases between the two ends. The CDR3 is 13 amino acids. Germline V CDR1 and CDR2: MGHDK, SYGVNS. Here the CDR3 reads CATSRTDTYEQYF. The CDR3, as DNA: TGTGCCACCTCACGGACAGATACCTACGAGCAGTACTTC.

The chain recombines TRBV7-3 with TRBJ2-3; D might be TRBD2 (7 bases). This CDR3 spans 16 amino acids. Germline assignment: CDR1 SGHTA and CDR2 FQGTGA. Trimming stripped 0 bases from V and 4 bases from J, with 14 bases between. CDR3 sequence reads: CASSLTFGGRPDTQYF. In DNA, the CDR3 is TGTGCCAGCAGCTTAACGTTCGGGGGGCGTCCAGATACGCAGTATTTT.

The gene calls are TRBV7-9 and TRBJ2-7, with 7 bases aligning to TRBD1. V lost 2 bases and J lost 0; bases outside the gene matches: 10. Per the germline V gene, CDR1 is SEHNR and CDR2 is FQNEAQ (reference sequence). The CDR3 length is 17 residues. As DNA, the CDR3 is TGTGCCAGCAGCTTACGTGCAGGGGGTCCAAGCTCCTACGAGCAGTACTTC. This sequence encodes CASSLRAGGPSSYEQYF.

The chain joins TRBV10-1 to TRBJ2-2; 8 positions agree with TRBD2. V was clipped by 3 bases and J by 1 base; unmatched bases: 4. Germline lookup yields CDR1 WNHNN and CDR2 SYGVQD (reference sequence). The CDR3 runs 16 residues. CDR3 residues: CASSEIAGLNTGELFF. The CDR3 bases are TGCGCCAGCAGTGAAATAGCGGGACTGAACACCGGGGAGCTGTTTTTT.

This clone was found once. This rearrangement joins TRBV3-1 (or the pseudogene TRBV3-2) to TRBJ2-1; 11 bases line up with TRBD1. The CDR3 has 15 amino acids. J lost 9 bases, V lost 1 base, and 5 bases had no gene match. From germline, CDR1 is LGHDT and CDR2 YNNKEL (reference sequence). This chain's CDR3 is CASSQGTGGYGEQFF. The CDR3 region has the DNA TGTGCCAGCAGCCAAGGGACAGGGGGCTATGGTGAGCAGTTCTTC.

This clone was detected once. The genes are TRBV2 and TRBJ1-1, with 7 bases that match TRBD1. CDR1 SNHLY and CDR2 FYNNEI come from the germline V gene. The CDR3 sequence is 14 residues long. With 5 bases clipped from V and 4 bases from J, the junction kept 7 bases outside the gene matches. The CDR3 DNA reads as TGTGCCAGCAGTAGACAGGGACGGGGCACTGAAGCTTTCTTT. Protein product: CASSRQGRGTEAFF.